This T cell receptor (beta chain) comes out of a study of blood T cell repertoires in COVID-19. Study-wide context: COVID-19 samples collected from the United States, Italy and Spain covered acute and convalescent phases. T cells, B-cell-depleted T cells, or PBMCs provided the cDNA or gDNA that served as material.

Per the authors' pipeline: By means of reference gene primer amplification, nucleated cell counts were estimated. The protocol was immunoSEQ multiplex PCR, while the TCRdb copy is restricted to in-frame clones and leaves out a portion. That table is the source of V, J and clone size, and D and trimming were worked out from the DNA. The table shows approximately 130,000 clones, with 80% to 90% occurring only once. Between the trimmed V and J ends, which lost 3 bases and 4 bases, there was a span of 9 bases. The CDR3 runs 14 residues. Germline assignment: CDR1 LNHNV and CDR2 YYDKDF (reference sequence).

The sequence was obtained from a man in his 70s with active or convalescent COVID-19. Sequencing was carried out using peripheral blood. J is TRBJ2-2 and V is TRBV15; a possible D gene is TRBD2 (7 bases). Here the CDR3 DNA reads TGTGCCACCAGCAGGGGGGGGCCCACCGGGGAGCTGTTTTTT. As protein: CATSRGGPTGELFF.